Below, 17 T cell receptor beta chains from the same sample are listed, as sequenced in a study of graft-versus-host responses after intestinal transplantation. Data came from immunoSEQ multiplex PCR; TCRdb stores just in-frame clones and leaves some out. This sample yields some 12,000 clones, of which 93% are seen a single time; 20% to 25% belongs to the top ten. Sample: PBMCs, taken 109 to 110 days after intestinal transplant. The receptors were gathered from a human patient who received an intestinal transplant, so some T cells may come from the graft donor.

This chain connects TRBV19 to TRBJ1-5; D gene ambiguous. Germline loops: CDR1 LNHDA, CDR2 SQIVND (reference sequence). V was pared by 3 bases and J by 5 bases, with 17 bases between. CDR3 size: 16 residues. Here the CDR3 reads CASSIPSLQNHQPQHF. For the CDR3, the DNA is TGTGCCAGTAGTATCCCCTCGCTGCAGAACCATCAGCCCCAGCATTTT.

CDR3 nucleotide sequence: TGTGCCAGTAGTATAGAAGAGGAAACCACAGATACGCAGTATTTT. Translated, it gives CASSIEEETTDTQYF. J is TRBJ2-3 and V is TRBV19; D unclear. The CDR3 has 15 amino acids. V was shortened by 0 bases and J by 2 bases, with 9 bases between the two germline ends. CDR1 is LNHDA and CDR2 is SQIVND in the germline V gene (reference sequence).

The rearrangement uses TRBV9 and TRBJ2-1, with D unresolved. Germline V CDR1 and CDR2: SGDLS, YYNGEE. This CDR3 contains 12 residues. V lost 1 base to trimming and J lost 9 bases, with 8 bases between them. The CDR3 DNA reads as TGTGCCAGCAGCGTAAAGTGGGGTGAGCAGTTCTTC. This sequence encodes CASSVKWGEQFF.

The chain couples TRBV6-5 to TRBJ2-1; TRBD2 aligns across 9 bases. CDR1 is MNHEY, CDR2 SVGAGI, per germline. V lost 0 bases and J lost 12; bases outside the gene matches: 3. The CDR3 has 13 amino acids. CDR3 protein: CASSYSRLAAQFF. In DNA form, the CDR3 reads TGTGCCAGCAGTTACTCGAGACTAGCGGCGCAGTTCTTC.

The CDR3 coding sequence is TGTGCCAGCCAGGTGGCACCACAGGGGAACGAGCAGTACTTC. Encoded protein: CASQVAPQGNEQYF. The rearrangement uses TRBV6-1 and TRBJ2-7; TRBD1 agrees at 7 bases. The CDR3 spans 14 residues. CDR1 is MNHNS and CDR2 is SASEGT in the germline V gene. Trimming took 8 bases from V and 5 from J; bases not matched to a gene: 12.

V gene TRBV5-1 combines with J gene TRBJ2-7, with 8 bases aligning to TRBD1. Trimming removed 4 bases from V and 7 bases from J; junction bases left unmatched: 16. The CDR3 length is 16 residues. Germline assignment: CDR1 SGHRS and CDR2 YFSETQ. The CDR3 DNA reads TGCGCCAGCAGCCTACGACAGGGGCCCTTCCTGAGGGAGCAGTACTTC. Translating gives CASSLRQGPFLREQYF.

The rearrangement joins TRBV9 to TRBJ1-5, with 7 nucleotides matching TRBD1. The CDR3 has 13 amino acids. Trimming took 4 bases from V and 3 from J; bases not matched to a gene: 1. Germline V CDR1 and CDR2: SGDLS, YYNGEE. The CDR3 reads CASSRGLNQPQHF. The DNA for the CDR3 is TGTGCCAGCAGCAGGGGGCTCAATCAGCCCCAGCATTTT.

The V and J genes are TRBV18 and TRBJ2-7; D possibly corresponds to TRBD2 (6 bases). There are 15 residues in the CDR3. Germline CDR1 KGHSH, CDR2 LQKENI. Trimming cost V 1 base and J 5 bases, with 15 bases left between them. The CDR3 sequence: CASSPRFGGGDEQYF. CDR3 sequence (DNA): TGTGCCAGCTCACCACGGTTCGGTGGAGGGGACGAGCAGTACTTC.

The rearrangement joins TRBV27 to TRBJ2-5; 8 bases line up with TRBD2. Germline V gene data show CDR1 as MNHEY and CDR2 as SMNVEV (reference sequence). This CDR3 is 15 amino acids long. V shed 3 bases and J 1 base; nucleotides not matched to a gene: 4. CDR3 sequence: CASSFGGALQETQYF. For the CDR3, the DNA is TGTGCCAGCAGTTTCGGGGGGGCTCTCCAAGAGACCCAGTACTTC.

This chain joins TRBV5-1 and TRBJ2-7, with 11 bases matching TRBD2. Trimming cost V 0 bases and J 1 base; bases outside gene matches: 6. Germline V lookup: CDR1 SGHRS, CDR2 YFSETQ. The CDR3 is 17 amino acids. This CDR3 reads CASSLGTSGSVSYEQYF. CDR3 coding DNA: TGCGCCAGCAGCTTGGGTACTAGCGGGAGTGTATCCTACGAGCAGTACTTC.

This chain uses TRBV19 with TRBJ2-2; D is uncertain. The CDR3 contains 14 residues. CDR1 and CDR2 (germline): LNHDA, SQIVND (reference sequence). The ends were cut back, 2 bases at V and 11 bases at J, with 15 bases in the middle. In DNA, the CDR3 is TGTGCCAGTAGTATACAGCGTGGGCTGGACGAGCTGTTTTTT. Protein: CASSIQRGLDELFF.

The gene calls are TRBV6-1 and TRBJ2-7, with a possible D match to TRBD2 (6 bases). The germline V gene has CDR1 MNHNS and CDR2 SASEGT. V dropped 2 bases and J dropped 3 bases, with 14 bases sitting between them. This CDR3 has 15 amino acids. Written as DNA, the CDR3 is TGTGCCAGCAGTGAAAGGCCCGGGAGAGTCTACGAGCAGTACTTC. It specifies CASSERPGRVYEQYF.

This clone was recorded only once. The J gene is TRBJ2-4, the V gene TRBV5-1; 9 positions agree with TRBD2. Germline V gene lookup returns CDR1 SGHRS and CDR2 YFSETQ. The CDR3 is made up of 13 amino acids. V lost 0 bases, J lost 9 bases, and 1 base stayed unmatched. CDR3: CASSLVLAGIQYF. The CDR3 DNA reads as TGCGCCAGCAGCTTGGTACTAGCGGGCATTCAGTACTTC.

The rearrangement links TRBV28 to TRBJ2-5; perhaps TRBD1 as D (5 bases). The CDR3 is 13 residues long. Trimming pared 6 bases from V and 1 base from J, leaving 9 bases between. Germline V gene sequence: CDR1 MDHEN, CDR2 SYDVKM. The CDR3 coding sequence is TGTGCCAGCAGCCTCGACAGCCAAGAGACCCAGTACTTC. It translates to CASSLDSQETQYF. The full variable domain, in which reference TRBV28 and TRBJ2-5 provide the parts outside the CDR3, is DVKVTQSSRYLVKRTGEKVFLECVQDMDHENMFWYRQDPGLGLRLIYFSYDVKMKEKGDIPEGYSVSREKKERFSLILESASTNQTSMYLCASSLDSQETQYFGPGTRLLVL.

The CDR3 DNA is TGTGCCATCGGAGTGTCAGATCTTAATGAAAAACTGTTTTTT. It translates to CAIGVSDLNEKLFF. This chain links TRBV7-9 with TRBJ1-4; D unresolved. The V gene's germline CDR1 is SEHNR and CDR2 FQNEAQ (reference sequence). Between the trimmed V and J ends, which lost 10 bases and 4 bases, there was a span of 16 bases. This CDR3 comprises 14 residues.

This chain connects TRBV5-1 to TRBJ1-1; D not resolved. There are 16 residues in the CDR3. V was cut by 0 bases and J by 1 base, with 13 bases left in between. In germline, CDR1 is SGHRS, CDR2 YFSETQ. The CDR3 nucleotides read TGCGCCAGCAGCTTGGGTTCGGCAGGTCGGAACACTGAAGCTTTCTTT. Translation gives CASSLGSAGRNTEAFF.

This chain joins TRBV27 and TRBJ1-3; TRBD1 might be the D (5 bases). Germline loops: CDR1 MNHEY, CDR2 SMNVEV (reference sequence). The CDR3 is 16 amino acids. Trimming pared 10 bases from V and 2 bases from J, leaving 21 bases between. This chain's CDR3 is CAISLVARGAGNTIYF. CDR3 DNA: TGTGCCATCTCGCTGGTAGCGCGGGGCGCTGGAAACACCATATATTTT.